The T cell receptor (beta chain) described here comes from a study of siplizumab effects on memory and regulatory T cells. Measured with immunoSEQ multiplex PCR; TCRdb has only the in-frame clones, and not every one. The sample has 95,000 to 100,000 clones; around nine tenths are singletons. Study outcomes and limitations: No functional test confirmed suppression by proliferating siplizumab-culture Tregs. Naive T cells were seemingly more diverse than memory cells, and major contributions to the alloresponse seemed to be made by them.

Trimming pared 0 bases from V and 4 bases from J, leaving 10 bases between. Germline CDR1 and CDR2: LGHNA and YSLEER. CDR3 length: 15 residues. Turning to this clone: Its antigen is not identified.

The rearrangement links TRBV4-3 to TRBJ1-5; D gene ambiguous. The sequenced sample consisted of non-Treg CD4+ T cells sorted from blood. This TCR derives from a human donor in good health. CDR3 sequence: CASSQDRLGNQPQHF. Written as DNA, the CDR3 is TGCGCCAGCAGCCAAGATCGCTTAGGTAATCAGCCCCAGCATTTT.